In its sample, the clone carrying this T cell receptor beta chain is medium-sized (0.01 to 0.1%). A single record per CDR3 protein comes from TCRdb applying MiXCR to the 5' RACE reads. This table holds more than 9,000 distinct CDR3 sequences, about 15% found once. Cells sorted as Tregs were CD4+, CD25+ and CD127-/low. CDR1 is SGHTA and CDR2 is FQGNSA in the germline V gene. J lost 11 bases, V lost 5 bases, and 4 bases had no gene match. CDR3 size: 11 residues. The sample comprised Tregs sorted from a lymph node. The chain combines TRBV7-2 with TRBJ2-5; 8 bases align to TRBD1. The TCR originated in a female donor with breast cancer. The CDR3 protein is CASSQGARQYF. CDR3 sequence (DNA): TGTGCCAGCAGCCAGGGGGCGCGTCAGTACTTC.